This T cell receptor (beta chain) was found in a study of blood T cell repertoires in COVID-19 (dated by TCRdb to 2018 to 2020). Background on the whole study: The collaborator samples originated in the United States, Italy and Spain and spanned the acute and convalescent phases of COVID-19. The prospective study material was composed of cDNA or gDNA derived from T cells, B-cell-depleted T cells, or PBMCs. Subjects who had been exposed to COVID-19, were actively infected with it, or had recovered from it provided the deeply sampled blood TCRbeta repertoires that made up the dataset. A freely available public database, intended as a resource for researchers studying the immune response to SARS-CoV-2, is where the repertoires were released. The samples were drawn from the first 160 participants of the ongoing ImmuneRACE study and from 1,200 or so subjects provided by 6 global collaborators. A de-identified subject ID, COVID-19 status, age in years and sex were almost always included in the sample metadata. Where HLA class I and class II types were available, the types were taken from metadata supplied by the sample provider, not from assay-based typing. The research as a whole found: How much clinical and demographic metadata was included differed by source and by participant, and the metadata was provided uncurated.

The immunoSEQ Assay, a bias-controlled multiplex PCR, was used to amplify TCRbeta CDR3 regions from genomic DNA. Under the source paper's analysis protocol: The number of nucleated cells in each sample was estimated by amplification of reference gene primers within the assay. To quantify the absolute abundance of each unique TCRbeta CDR3 rearrangement, sequence reads were collapsed and filtered. For each sample, productive Simpson clonality was calculated as the square root of Simpson's diversity index over productive rearrangements. Entries here come from immuneACCESS through TCRdb and include only in-frame sequences with V and J called. Some clones fail to appear in such tables; in the studies checked, an unresolved V gene covers under half of the shortfall, and the cause of the remainder is unknown. V and J calls and clone size follow that table, whereas D and trimming were derived from the DNA. Across this sample there are some 260,000 clones, with 87% seen only once. The top ten clonotypes cover 3% of the sample.

Concerning this clone itself: Its antigen is unknown. Nothing much larger sits one base from this clone, and base qualities are not available.

Unmatched junction bases come to 11, with V trimmed by 4 bases and J by 3 bases. The CDR3 starts with the cysteine, ends with the phenylalanine, and has 16 residues. Solely the CDR3 DNA is kept, with 48 bases framed from the first base. CDR1 and CDR2, looked up from the germline V gene, are MDHEN and SYDVKM. Each collaborating institution followed its own protocols to collect whole blood in K2EDTA tubes. For TCRbeta analysis, collaborator samples were shipped as frozen whole blood, as isolated PBMCs, or as DNA extracted from either sample type. What was sequenced was peripheral blood. The chain joins TRBV28 to TRBJ1-2; the junction holds 7 bases that match TRBD1. The sequence was obtained from a man younger than 35 with active or convalescent COVID-19. This receptor has the CDR3 CASSSPAGGGDYGYTF. In nucleotides, the sequence is TGTGCCAGCAGTTCCCCAGCTGGAGGGGGCGACTATGGCTACACCTTC.